This T cell receptor beta chain was found in a study of blood T cell repertoires in COVID-19. Study-level background: Material from acute and convalescent COVID-19 was sourced from the United States, Italy and Spain. T cells, B-cell-depleted T cells, or PBMCs supplied cDNA or gDNA.

In the authors' methods: Reference gene primer amplification gave estimated nucleated cell counts. Assay: immunoSEQ multiplex PCR; the TCRdb copy retains only in-frame clones and omits some. For V, J and clone size, that table is used; D and trimming come from the DNA. In the table there are under 300,000 clones, 82% of which are singletons. Germline values: CDR1 SGHKS, CDR2 YYEKEE (reference sequence). This CDR3 spans 14 amino acids. Trimming took 4 bases from V and 5 from J, leaving 10 bases between them. This receptor was identified in a woman older than 75 with active or convalescent COVID-19. The chain recombines TRBV5-5 with TRBJ1-6, with D tentatively TRBD1 (5 bases). The material sequenced was peripheral blood. The CDR3 coding sequence is TGTGCCAGCAGCGGACAACCCCATAATTCACCCCTCCACTTT. The encoded protein is CASSGQPHNSPLHF.